Listed here is a single TCR beta chain. Its antigen is currently unknown. A quantitative 5'-RACE method, one with molecular barcodes, was used to make TCR beta libraries. MiXCR was run by TCRdb on the 5' RACE reads, yielding one entry per CDR3 protein. Of more than 300,000 distinct CDR3 sequences in the sample, 7.5% to 9% were seen once. Germline V CDR1 and CDR2: DFQATT, SNEGSKA (reference sequence). The CDR3 contains 15 residues. The J segment lost 6 bases and the V segment lost 7 bases, leaving 15 bases of the junction unmatched. This sample was taken from a study of CD8 T cells in ankylosing spondylitis. Findings and limits, study-wide: Clones linked to disease were reported to show significant enrichment in matched ankylosing spondylitis synovial fluid. In reactive arthritis synovial fluid and blood, some motif variants had been reported before. Ankylosing spondylitis blood appeared to carry a characteristic TCR beta motif of roughly eight highly homologous variants.

The rearrangement uses TRBV20-1 and TRBJ2-7, with 10 positions matching TRBD2. The sample comprised blood, either unsorted or a sorted T cell fraction (not recorded which). This sequence was found in a male donor with ankylosing spondylitis. CDR3 bases: TGCAGTGTCACGCCGTTGGCTAGCGGGAGCCGCGAGCAGTACTTC. It encodes CSVTPLASGSREQYF.